This TCR beta chain was identified during a study of T cell responses to AZD1222 COVID-19 vaccine (dated by TCRdb to the early 2020s). Study-wide context: A total of about 240 trial participants underwent TCR sequencing, of whom around 200 received two doses of AZD1222 and about 25 received two doses of the MenACWY control vaccine. Trial participants were enrolled by age into subgroups of 18-55, 56-69 and 70-plus years, and roughly 160, 29 and 62 TCR-sequenced participants, respectively, were included in these subgroups. Study-level results and caveats: A significant rise in spike-specific TCR breadth and depth was observed after two AZD1222 doses relative to day 0 and relative to MenACWY recipients. Participants were mostly white British and included more females than males, and it was suggested by the authors that clonal diversity may have been underestimated. Conclusions about previously exposed vaccinees are limited because only a handful of AZD1222 recipients were SARS-CoV-2 seropositive at baseline. The 56-69-year group was small, and its depth increase did not reach significance, likely because of low power. Nearly half of unique spike-specific TCRs reportedly recognized epitopes outside regions mutated in the B.1.351 and B.1.1.7 variants. The whole spike protein was spanned by vaccine-associated CD4 TCRs, and dominant responses were seen in regions 160-218 and 743-854. Because no samples from the day 14 peak response were available, repertoires could be characterized only after the peak T cell response.

Explained via the paper, the time point label denotes: about 28 days (+/-7) after the second vaccine dose. Because spike-specific TCR depth and breadth did not differ between the two schedules, AZD1222 recipients who got a second dose at roughly 4 weeks were pooled with those who got a second dose at roughly 12 weeks. Vaccinee samples came from UK trials COV001 and COV002, including a single-blind randomized controlled phase 2/3 trial of AZD1222 (ChAdOx1 nCoV-19) in healthy adults. For TCRbeta chain sequencing, PBMC samples were collected from trial participants at day 0 and at day 28 after the second dose. The CDR3 regions of human TCRbeta chains were analyzed by immunosequencing. In the original analysis: Repertoire TCRs were matched against a reference library of SARS-CoV-2-specific TCRs generated with the MIRA antigen-specificity platform. Breadth meant the fraction of unique TCRs that were SARS-CoV-2-associated, whereas depth meant the fraction of total T cells that were SARS-CoV-2-associated. Each spike-specific TCR was assigned to its reactive spike region and to a CD4 or CD8 class using the MIRA data. Log10-transformed breadth and depth values were compared by one-way ANOVA with Sidak's multiple comparisons tests. TCRdb limited this immuneACCESS table to in-frame rearrangements with V and J called. A share of clones is missing; checked studies link under half to unresolved V genes, and the rest is unexplained. The V and J calls and clone size come from that table; D and trimming were worked out from the DNA. The sample data list roughly 130,000 clones, and about 94% of these were observed just once. The ten largest make up roughly 4% of the sample.

CDR1 and CDR2 are read off the germline V gene as MNHEY and SVGEGT. At the junction V is shortened by 1 base and J by 5 bases, with 5 bases in between. The CDR3 numbers 13 residues from cysteine through phenylalanine. Of the read, only the CDR3 DNA is kept; its 39 bases are in frame from base 1. As concerns this clone: Its antigen remains unidentified. Per-nucleotide qualities are absent, and no much larger clonotype sits a single base away.

The receptor comes from an adult who received the AZD1222 COVID-19 vaccine. Sequenced material: peripheral blood, taken 28 days after the second AZD1222 dose. The chain was built from TRBV6-2 or TRBV6-3 and TRBJ2-2; the D segment cannot be called with confidence. The CDR3 corresponds to CASSYWETGELFF. The DNA sequence follows: TGTGCCAGCAGTTACTGGGAAACCGGGGAGCTGTTTTTT.